Following are 23 T cell receptor beta chains from one sample sequenced in a study of radiotherapy plus CTLA-4 blockade in lung cancer. Method: immunoSEQ multiplex PCR; TCRdb's copy keeps in-frame clones and lacks some. This table has roughly 92,000 clones, around 88% appearing once. Specimen: peripheral blood, collected from a patient treated with radiotherapy plus ipilimumab. The receptors originated from a human donor with non-small cell lung cancer who had a partial response to radiotherapy plus ipilimumab.

The chain combines TRBV7-9 with TRBJ2-7; 8 bases are shared with TRBD2. Unmatched junction bases numbered 4, after V lost 4 bases and J lost 5 bases. The CDR3 has 13 amino acids. From germline, CDR1 is SEHNR and CDR2 FQNEAQ (reference sequence). The chain's CDR3 is CASSWAGGDEQYV. The CDR3 region has the DNA TGTGCCAGCAGCTGGGCGGGGGGCGACGAGCAGTACGTC.

This rearrangement joins TRBV5-4 to TRBJ2-1; 10 bases align to TRBD2. Unmatched junction bases numbered 5, after V lost 9 bases and J lost 2 bases. CDR1 is SGHNT, CDR2 YYREEE, per germline (reference sequence). The CDR3 is made up of 14 amino acids. CDR3 DNA sequence: TGTGCCATCGAGCGGGAGGGCCCCTACAATGAGCAGTTCTTC. It yields the protein CAIEREGPYNEQFF.

This clone was detected only once. The V call is TRBV5-4, the J call TRBJ1-2; 9 bases are a match to TRBD1. CDR3 length: 14 residues. Germline V CDR1 and CDR2: SGHNT, YYREEE (reference sequence). Trimming at V came to 5 bases and at J to 2 bases, leaving 4 bases not matched to a gene. The CDR3 loop reads CASSLGTGNYGYTF. CDR3 DNA: TGTGCCAGCAGTCTCGGGACAGGGAACTATGGCTACACCTTC.

This chain connects TRBV19 to TRBJ1-2, with D possibly being TRBD1 (5 bases). Germline assignment: CDR1 LNHDA and CDR2 SQIVND (reference sequence). Trimming took off 8 bases at V and 2 bases at J, with 9 bases between the two ends. The CDR3 covers 12 residues. The CDR3 region has the DNA TGTGCCAGTCATCAGGGAAACTATGGCTACACCTTC. This gives the protein CASHQGNYGYTF.

This chain links TRBV6-1 with TRBJ2-5; 7 positions match TRBD2. The end of the DNA is better explained by TRBJ2-7, so the J call may be wrong. Germline lookup yields CDR1 MNHNS and CDR2 SASEGT. This CDR3 spans 13 amino acids. Written as DNA, the CDR3 is TGTGCCATACCTAAAAGCGGGGCCTACGAGCAGTACTTC. It encodes CAIPKSGAYEQYF.

The J gene is TRBJ2-5, the V gene TRBV7-2; 11 bases are a match to TRBD2. Unmatched junction bases numbered 5, after V lost 5 bases and J lost 6 bases. CDR1 SGHTA and CDR2 FQGNSA come from the germline V gene. This CDR3 is 14 amino acids long. This CDR3 reads CASSLSGGAQTQYF. The CDR3 DNA sequence: TGTGCCAGCAGCCTTAGCGGGGGGGCACAGACCCAGTACTTC.

The chain is built from TRBV5-1 and TRBJ2-3, with 9 bases matching TRBD2. The CDR3 length is 17 residues. The ends lost 0 bases at V and 2 bases at J; junction bases unmatched: 7. Germline V CDR1 and CDR2: SGHRS, YFSETQ. CDR3 loop: CASSLARTSAYTDTQYF. Written as DNA, the CDR3 is TGCGCCAGCAGCTTGGCCAGGACTAGCGCGTACACAGATACGCAGTATTTT.

The chain couples TRBV9 to TRBJ2-2, with a possible D match to TRBD2 (5 bases). The CDR3 runs to 15 residues. From germline, CDR1 is SGDLS and CDR2 YYNGEE. Trimming took 4 bases from V and 3 from J, leaving 13 bases between them. Here the CDR3 reads CASSTQGRDTGELFF. The CDR3 region has the DNA TGTGCCAGCAGCACCCAAGGGCGGGACACCGGGGAGCTGTTTTTT.

This clone occurred once. The CDR3 loop reads CAWTLGANYGYTF. Here the CDR3 DNA reads TGTGCCTGGACCCTAGGCGCTAACTATGGCTACACCTTC. The chain carries TRBV30 and TRBJ1-2; D gene ambiguous. V was pared by 4 bases and J by 0 bases, with 9 bases between. Looked up from germline, CDR1 is GTSNPN and CDR2 is SVGIG (reference sequence). The CDR3 length is 13 residues.

V is TRBV5-5 and J is TRBJ2-3; 9 bases agree with TRBD1. The V gene end was trimmed by 5 bases and the J gene end by 2 bases; junction bases not matched to a gene: 6. CDR1 and CDR2 (germline): SGHKS, YYEKEE (reference sequence). The CDR3 covers 15 residues. CDR3 region: CASRVGTGPTDTQYF. The CDR3 nucleotides read TGTGCCAGCAGAGTCGGGACAGGGCCCACAGATACGCAGTATTTT.

The chain carries TRBV25-1 and TRBJ2-7, with 10 bases matching TRBD2. Germline CDR1 is MGHDK and CDR2 is SYGVNS. The CDR3 sequence is 14 residues long. The V and J ends lost 5 bases and 7 bases, in that order; junction bases with no gene match: 8. The CDR3 coding sequence is TGTGCCAGCAGTCCCCTAGCGGGAGTGATTGAGCAGTACTTC. Protein sequence: CASSPLAGVIEQYF.

This clone was counted a single time. J is TRBJ1-1 and V is TRBV10-3, with 7 bases that match TRBD1. The germline V gene has CDR1 ENHRY and CDR2 SYGVKD. Unmatched junction bases numbered 8, after V lost 6 bases and J lost 1 base. This CDR3 is 15 amino acids long. The CDR3 nucleotides read TGTGCCATCAGCCCTAGGACAGGTTGGAACACTGAAGCTTTCTTT. It is translated as CAISPRTGWNTEAFF.

This clone was recorded many times. J is TRBJ2-1 and V is TRBV18; 9 bases are shared with TRBD2. Germline V gene sequence: CDR1 KGHSH, CDR2 LQKENI. With V trimmed by 1 base and J by 2 bases, 0 bases remained unmatched. This CDR3 contains 15 residues. Here the CDR3 DNA reads TGTGCCAGCTCACCACAGCGGGGGGCCTACAATGAGCAGTTCTTC. It translates to CASSPQRGAYNEQFF.

This sequence joins TRBV7-9 and TRBJ2-1; the match to TRBD1 covers 10 bases. The CDR3 extends over 15 amino acids. The germline V gene has CDR1 SEHNR and CDR2 FQNEAQ (reference sequence). The V and J ends lost 5 bases and 5 bases, in that order; junction bases with no gene match: 6. CDR3 nucleotides: TGTGCCAGCAGCCCTCGACAGGGGGCCAACAATGAGCAGTTCTTC. Encoded protein: CASSPRQGANNEQFF. The variable domain in full, completed from reference TRBV7-9 and TRBJ2-1, reads DTGVSQNPRHKITKRGQNVTFRCDPISEHNRLYWYRQTLGQGPEFLTYFQNEAQLEKSRLLSDRFSAERPKGSFSTLEIQRTEQGDSAMYLCASSPRQGANNEQFFGPGTRLTVL.

The V gene is TRBV28, the J gene TRBJ2-2, with D perhaps TRBD2 (5 bases). V was trimmed by 6 bases and J by 2 bases, leaving 10 bases between them. This CDR3 contains 14 residues. Per the germline V gene, CDR1 is MDHEN and CDR2 is SYDVKM. The CDR3 DNA reads TGTGCCAGCAGCCGGACGGGAAACACCGGGGAGCTGTTTTTT. Its protein is CASSRTGNTGELFF.

V and J are TRBV2 and TRBJ2-3; tentatively, D is TRBD2 (5 bases). Per the germline V gene, CDR1 is SNHLY and CDR2 is FYNNEI. The V and J ends lost 5 bases and 2 bases respectively, with 11 bases between them. This CDR3 has 14 amino acids. CDR3 protein: CASSLDLITDTQYF. DNA for the CDR3: TGTGCCAGCAGTCTGGACTTGATCACAGATACGCAGTATTTT.

The rearrangement links TRBV28 to TRBJ2-5, with D possibly TRBD1 on 5 matching bases. This CDR3 spans 14 amino acids. Trimming removed 6 bases from V and 0 bases from J, with 11 bases in between. Per germline, CDR1 MDHEN and CDR2 SYDVKM. CDR3 amino acids: CASRDRPNQETQYF. The CDR3 DNA follows: TGTGCCAGCAGAGACAGACCTAACCAAGAGACCCAGTACTTC.

The rearrangement uses TRBV30 and TRBJ2-2; weak D call: TRBD2 (5 bases). Germline CDR1 GTSNPN, CDR2 SVGIG (reference sequence). V dropped 4 bases and J dropped 7 bases, with 10 bases sitting between them. CDR3 length: 12 amino acids. The CDR3 reads CAWNAAGGELFF. CDR3 DNA sequence: TGTGCCTGGAACGCGGCGGGCGGGGAGCTGTTTTTT. Full variable domain (missing parts from reference TRBV30 and TRBJ2-2): SQTIHQWPATLVQPVGSPLSLECTVEGTSNPNLYWYRQAAGRGLQLLFYSVGIGQISSEVPQNLSASRPQDRQFILSSKKLLLSDSGFYLCAWNAAGGELFFGEGSRLTVL.

The chain joins TRBV2 to TRBJ2-7, with D perhaps matching TRBD2 (5 bases). Per the germline V gene, CDR1 is SNHLY and CDR2 is FYNNEI. The V end was cut by 0 bases, the J end by 2 bases, with 11 bases between. There are 15 residues in the CDR3. The DNA of the CDR3 is TGTGCCAGCAGTGAAGCGGCGGGCAGAGCCTACGAGCAGTACTTC. Residues: CASSEAAGRAYEQYF.

Here the CDR3 DNA reads TGTGCCAGCAGGCGACAGGGGGGGAACACTGAAGCTTTCTTT. Translated: CASRRQGGNTEAFF. The chain uses TRBV28 and TRBJ1-1; 9 nucleotides match TRBD1. The germline V gene has CDR1 MDHEN and CDR2 SYDVKM. V lost 6 bases, J lost 1 base, and 3 bases stayed unmatched. The CDR3 has 14 amino acids.

This rearrangement joins TRBV5-6 to TRBJ1-1, with 7 nucleotides matching TRBD1. Germline CDR1 is SGHDT and CDR2 is YYEEEE. Germline trimming cut 2 bases from V and 0 bases from J; bases unmatched to any gene: 4. The CDR3 spans 15 residues. The CDR3 sequence: CASSFAGTVNTEAFF. The CDR3 DNA follows: TGTGCCAGCAGCTTTGCGGGGACAGTGAACACTGAAGCTTTCTTT.

The V and J genes are TRBV29-1 and TRBJ1-2, with 9 bases that match TRBD1. The germline gives CDR1 SQVTM, CDR2 ANQGSEA. The CDR3 has 13 residues. The trim removed 7 bases at V and 7 bases at J, leaving 10 bases unmatched. The CDR3 spells CSALQGAGGGYTF. The CDR3 nucleotides are TGCAGCGCGTTACAGGGGGCAGGTGGTGGCTACACCTTC.

The chain combines TRBV7-9 with TRBJ2-3, with D hard to call. The CDR3 extends over 13 amino acids. The germline V gene has CDR1 SEHNR and CDR2 FQNEAQ (reference sequence). Trimming pared 7 bases from V and 2 bases from J, leaving 10 bases between. CDR3 coding DNA: TGTGCCAGCACTGCGATCTCCACAGATACGCAGTATTTT. Protein sequence: CASTAISTDTQYF.